The 25 T cell receptor beta chains below were found in one sample sequenced in a study of OX40 agonist ivuxolimab in advanced cancers. Using immunoSEQ multiplex PCR, the repertoire was profiled, and TCRdb retains in-frame clones only, with some absent. The sample contains about 37,000 clones, about 88% of which appear only once. Sample: CD4+ or CD8+ T cells sorted from blood, taken in a trial of the OX40 agonist ivuxolimab. Receptor source: an adult with an advanced solid tumor such as melanoma, head and neck, liver or kidney cancer.

This clone was observed a single time. This chain links TRBV10-3 with TRBJ1-1; 7 positions match TRBD1. This CDR3 has 15 amino acids. Germline CDR1 reads ENHRY; CDR2 reads SYGVKD. J gave up 0 bases and V 3 bases, and 4 bases lay outside the gene matches. Written as DNA, the CDR3 is TGTGCCATCAGTGAACGGACAGGTTTGAACACTGAAGCTTTCTTT. Translating it yields CAISERTGLNTEAFF.

This rearrangement joins TRBV29-1 to TRBJ2-2; unclear D gene. Germline V gene data show CDR1 as SQVTM and CDR2 as ANQGSEA. The CDR3 loop spans 13 amino acids. The CDR3 DNA follows: TGCACCCCTTCATCAAAGAACACCGGGGAGCTGTTTTTT. Translated, it gives CTPSSKNTGELFF.

V is TRBV5-4 and J is TRBJ2-5; 7 bases are a match to TRBD1. The V gene's germline CDR1 is SGHNT and CDR2 YYREEE (reference sequence). Unmatched junction bases numbered 10, after V lost 1 base and J lost 1 base. The length of the CDR3 is 17 residues. This CDR3 reads CASSLLPPGQTQETQYF. The CDR3 region has the DNA TGTGCCAGCAGCTTGTTACCTCCGGGACAGACCCAAGAGACCCAGTACTTC.

The gene calls are TRBV19 and TRBJ1-6; D uncertain. The CDR3 sequence is 13 residues long. In germline, CDR1 is LNHDA, CDR2 SQIVND (reference sequence). With 3 bases removed from V and 2 bases from J, the gap between germline ends came to 2 bases. The CDR3 is CASSMAYNSPLHF. CDR3 bases: TGTGCCAGTAGTATGGCCTATAATTCACCCCTCCACTTT.

This clone was counted between two and nine times. The chain links TRBV6-6 to TRBJ1-4; D might be TRBD1 (6 bases). This CDR3 is built from 13 residues. CDR1 and CDR2 (germline): MNHNY, SVGAGI (reference sequence). V lost 0 bases to trimming and J lost 10 bases, with 9 bases between them. For the CDR3, the DNA is TGTGCCAGCAGTTACTCAAAAGGGGGAAAACTGTTTTTT. Protein sequence: CASSYSKGGKLFF.

V usage is TRBV4-3 and J usage is TRBJ1-1; D not resolved. Germline CDR1 reads LGHNA; CDR2 reads YSLEER. V was clipped by 0 bases and J by 1 base, with 12 bases between them. This CDR3 is built from 16 residues. The CDR3 sequence is CASSQERSQKNTEAFF. CDR3 coding DNA: TGCGCCAGCAGCCAAGAGAGGAGCCAGAAGAACACTGAAGCTTTCTTT.

The rearrangement joins TRBV4-3 to TRBJ1-4; TRBD1 aligns across 8 bases. After removal of 4 bases from V and 6 bases from J, the junction contained 7 bases not matched to a gene. CDR1 is LGHNA and CDR2 is YSLEER in the germline V gene. The CDR3 covers 15 residues. CDR3 in amino acids: CASSRLLQGDEKLFF. CDR3 DNA sequence: TGCGCCAGCAGCCGCTTATTACAGGGGGATGAAAAACTGTTTTTT.

The CDR3 spells CASSLTVRTEAFF. DNA of the CDR3: TGTGCCAGCAGTTTAACGGTCCGCACTGAAGCTTTCTTT. This chain links TRBV27 with TRBJ1-1; D unclear. CDR1 MNHEY and CDR2 SMNVEV come from the germline V gene (reference sequence). V gave up 2 bases and J gave up 4 bases, with 8 bases separating them. CDR3 length equals 13 residues.

The chain combines TRBV13 with TRBJ2-7, with D possibly being TRBD2 (6 bases). The germline CDR1 and CDR2 sequences are PRHDT and FYEKMQ (reference sequence). V lost 3 bases, J lost 4 bases, and 13 bases lay in between. This CDR3 contains 14 residues. The CDR3 DNA reads TGTGCCAGCAGCTTCAGCCAGGGAGGTTACGAGCAGTACTTC. Translation: CASSFSQGGYEQYF.

This clone came up once. The genes are TRBV5-4 and TRBJ1-1; the D gene is possibly TRBD1 (5 bases). The V end lost 0 bases, the J end lost 6 bases, and 9 bases lay between the germline ends. CDR3 length equals 13 residues. The germline CDR1 and CDR2 sequences are SGHNT and YYREEE (reference sequence). CDR3 loop: CASSLGQGSEAFF. DNA of the CDR3: TGTGCCAGCAGCTTGGGGCAGGGTTCTGAAGCTTTCTTT.

V and J are TRBV27 and TRBJ1-5; D uncertain. Trimming pared 4 bases from V and 2 bases from J, leaving 9 bases between. The CDR3 covers 14 residues. Germline V gene sequence: CDR1 MNHEY, CDR2 SMNVEV (reference sequence). The CDR3 nucleotides are TGTGCCAGCAGTTCCCTTGGGGGCAATCAGCCCCAGCATTTT. Translating it yields CASSSLGGNQPQHF.

This clone was counted only a few times. The chain joins TRBV9 to TRBJ2-3; D remains ambiguous. The CDR3 extends over 9 amino acids. Germline CDR1 SGDLS, CDR2 YYNGEE. Trimming cost V 6 bases and J 12 bases, with 8 bases left between them. In DNA form, the CDR3 reads TGTGCCAGCAATGTAGAACAGTATTTT. Translated: CASNVEQYF.

The chain recombines TRBV19 with TRBJ2-5; 7 positions agree with TRBD1. V dropped 9 bases and J dropped 2; count of bases not matched to a gene: 12. The V gene's germline CDR1 is LNHDA and CDR2 SQIVND (reference sequence). This CDR3 comprises 15 residues. The CDR3: CASRQGLEYQETQYF. The DNA of the CDR3 is TGTGCCAGCCGACAGGGTTTGGAGTATCAAGAGACCCAGTACTTC. Full variable domain (outside the CDR3, taken from reference TRBV19 and TRBJ2-5): DGGITQSPKYLFRKEGQNVTLSCEQNLNHDAMYWYRQDPGQGLRLIYYSQIVNDFQKGDIAEGYSVSREKKESFPLTVTSAQKNPTAFYLCASRQGLEYQETQYFGPGTRLLVL.

The V gene is TRBV27, the J gene TRBJ2-4; D is possibly TRBD1 or TRBD2 (6 bases each). Trimming stripped 4 bases from V and 7 bases from J, with 11 bases between. Germline assignment: CDR1 MNHEY and CDR2 SMNVEV (reference sequence). The length of the CDR3 is 13 residues. CDR3 residues: CASSWGAGNIQYF. The CDR3 nucleotides are TGTGCCAGCAGTTGGGGGGCTGGGAACATTCAGTACTTC.

The table lists this clone with a few counts. The chain uses TRBV30 and TRBJ1-1; D might be TRBD1 (5 bases). The V end lost 5 bases, the J end lost 1 base, and 11 bases lay between the germline ends. The CDR3 length is 13 residues. CDR1 is GTSNPN and CDR2 is SVGIG in the germline V gene (reference sequence). The CDR3 region has the DNA TGTGCCTGGGAACCCGGACAGAACACTGAAGCTTTCTTT. Amino acids: CAWEPGQNTEAFF. Based on the CDR3 plus reference TRBV30 and TRBJ1-1, the full variable domain is SQTIHQWPATLVQPVGSPLSLECTVEGTSNPNLYWYRQAAGRGLQLLFYSVGIGQISSEVPQNLSASRPQDRQFILSSKKLLLSDSGFYLCAWEPGQNTEAFFGQGTRLTVV.

The V and J genes are TRBV7-2 and TRBJ2-1; TRBD2 agrees at 13 bases. The germline V gene has CDR1 SGHTA and CDR2 FQGNSA. This CDR3 spans 15 amino acids. Trimming cost V 6 bases and J 8 bases; bases outside gene matches: 7. The CDR3 spells CASRQTSGGAYEQFF. DNA of the CDR3: TGTGCCAGCAGGCAAACTAGCGGGGGGGCCTATGAGCAGTTCTTC. The entire variable domain, with the rest obtained from reference TRBV7-2 and TRBJ2-1, is as follows: GAGVSQSPSNKVTEKGKDVELRCDPISGHTALYWYRQSLGQGLEFLIYFQGNSAPDKSGLPSDRFSAERTGGSVSTLTIQRTQQEDSAVYLCASRQTSGGAYEQFFGPGTRLTVL.

This rearrangement joins TRBV18 to TRBJ2-7; weak D call: TRBD1 (5 bases). Trimming cost V 3 bases and J 5 bases, with 11 bases left between them. CDR1 and CDR2 (germline): KGHSH, LQKENI. The CDR3 totals 13 residues. DNA for the CDR3: TGTGCCAGCTCACCCCCAGGGTCCCACGAGCAGTACTTC. This encodes CASSPPGSHEQYF.

This chain joins TRBV7-9 and TRBJ2-7, with 12 bases that match TRBD2. Germline loops: CDR1 SEHNR, CDR2 FQNEAQ (reference sequence). The CDR3 totals 15 residues. J gave up 3 bases and V 3 bases, and 3 bases lay outside the gene matches. CDR3 sequence reads: CASSFRLAGDYEQYF. The CDR3 nucleotides read TGTGCCAGCAGCTTCCGACTAGCGGGGGACTACGAGCAGTACTTC.

The chain joins TRBV5-6 to TRBJ2-7; TRBD1 matches at 11 bases. The germline V gene has CDR1 SGHDT and CDR2 YYEEEE. The CDR3 is 15 amino acids. V gave up 5 bases and J gave up 7 bases; unmatched junction bases: 11. Here the CDR3 reads CASRGGGQGVLEQYF. The CDR3 region has the DNA TGTGCCAGCAGGGGTGGGGGACAGGGGGTACTAGAGCAGTACTTC.

Here the CDR3 reads CASSPRAGENTEAFF. Written as DNA, the CDR3 is TGTGCCAGCAGCCCGAGGGCAGGGGAGAACACTGAAGCTTTCTTT. V usage is TRBV4-2 and J usage is TRBJ1-1; D might be TRBD1 (6 bases). Germline assignment: CDR1 LGHNA and CDR2 YNFKEQ. V shed 4 bases and J shed 1 base, with 13 bases lying between them. The CDR3 loop spans 15 amino acids.

The chain couples TRBV6-5 to TRBJ1-1; TRBD1 is a possible D gene (6 bases). CDR3 size: 15 residues. CDR1 is MNHEY and CDR2 is SVGAGI in the germline V gene. V gave up 1 base and J gave up 3 bases, with 12 bases separating them. CDR3 residues: CASSYYVGGHTEAFF. The CDR3 coding sequence is TGTGCCAGCAGTTACTATGTGGGGGGCCACACTGAAGCTTTCTTT.

This clone was counted a single time. This chain uses TRBV5-6 with TRBJ1-1, with 11 bases lining up with TRBD1. The CDR3 has 17 residues. The ends lost 2 bases at V and 4 bases at J; junction bases unmatched: 10. Per the germline V gene, CDR1 is SGHDT and CDR2 is YYEEEE. The CDR3 DNA is TGTGCCAGCAGCTTAGGACAGGGGGCAACGCGAGGCACTGAAGCTTTCTTT. Its protein is CASSLGQGATRGTEAFF.

The rearrangement joins TRBV30 to TRBJ2-1, with D uncertain. Per the germline V gene, CDR1 is GTSNPN and CDR2 is SVGIG (reference sequence). V was pared by 2 bases and J by 5 bases, with 10 bases between. The CDR3 totals 13 residues. The CDR3 region has the DNA TGTGCCTGGAGTCCCCAACCTAACAATGAGCAGTTCTTC. It codes for CAWSPQPNNEQFF.

The V gene is TRBV7-9, the J gene TRBJ2-2, with 8 bases aligning to TRBD1. Trimming took 10 bases from V and 7 from J; bases not matched to a gene: 5. This CDR3 region has 12 residues. CDR1 is SEHNR, CDR2 FQNEAQ, per germline (reference sequence). The CDR3 loop reads CANRGFDGELFF. Written as DNA, the CDR3 is TGTGCCAACAGGGGGTTTGACGGGGAGCTGTTTTTT.

The sample holds one count of this clone. This chain uses TRBV7-9 with TRBJ1-2, with 7 bases identical to TRBD1. Germline V gene sequence: CDR1 SEHNR, CDR2 FQNEAQ (reference sequence). The CDR3 loop spans 15 amino acids. Trimming at V came to 1 base and at J to 2 bases, leaving 4 bases not matched to a gene. CDR3 region: CASSLDRGGNYGYTF. The CDR3 bases are TGTGCCAGCAGCTTAGACAGGGGAGGGAACTATGGCTACACCTTC.